Shown below are 17 T cell receptor beta chains from a single sample sequenced in a study of T cell responses to AZD1222 COVID-19 vaccine. Repertoires were generated with immunoSEQ multiplex PCR, while TCRdb's copy carries only in-frame clones and drops some. The profile shows more than 85,000 clones, about 90% of them singletons. The sample consisted of peripheral blood, taken on day 0 of AZD1222 vaccination. These receptors were obtained from an adult in good health.

This clone was observed a single time. The V call is TRBV6-5, the J call TRBJ1-1; D remains ambiguous. Per the germline V gene, CDR1 is MNHEY and CDR2 is SVGAGI. Trimming shortened V by 6 bases and J by 1 base, and 9 bases separated the two germline ends. CDR3 length: 13 amino acids. CDR3 sequence (DNA): TGTGCCAGCAGATTTTCTGGGAACACTGAAGCTTTCTTT. This gives the protein CASRFSGNTEAFF.

The rearrangement joins TRBV18 to TRBJ1-5; weak D call: TRBD1 (5 bases). V was cut by 2 bases and J by 0 bases, with 11 bases left in between. The germline V gene has CDR1 KGHSH and CDR2 LQKENI. This CDR3 contains 16 residues. The CDR3 is CASSPKGLYSNQPQHF. The DNA of the CDR3 is TGTGCCAGCTCACCAAAGGGGCTGTATAGCAATCAGCCCCAGCATTTT.

This chain joins TRBV7-9 and TRBJ1-1, with D perhaps matching TRBD1 (6 bases). This CDR3 spans 18 amino acids. V was shortened by 7 bases and J by 4 bases, with 28 bases between the two germline ends. Germline CDR1 SEHNR, CDR2 FQNEAQ (reference sequence). CDR3 residues: CASTLKVQGDLGGTEAFF. CDR3 nucleotides: TGTGCCAGCACCCTAAAGGTCCAAGGGGACCTAGGGGGCACTGAAGCTTTCTTT.

This clone was observed a handful of times. This chain connects TRBV3-1 (or the pseudogene TRBV3-2) to TRBJ1-1; TRBD1 might be the D (5 bases). Trimming removed 4 bases from V and 12 bases from J, with 18 bases in between. Germline V gives CDR1 LGHDT, CDR2 YNNKEL (reference sequence). CDR3 length: 13 amino acids. The CDR3 DNA reads TGTGCCAGCAGCCCAGGACGGTCAGGGAGGACTTTCTTT. The encoded protein is CASSPGRSGRTFF.

The V call is TRBV4-2, the J call TRBJ2-7; D is possibly TRBD2 (5 bases). CDR1 LGHNA and CDR2 YNFKEQ come from the germline V gene. V was trimmed by 1 base and J by 5 bases, leaving 9 bases between them. This CDR3 contains 13 residues. CDR3 region: CASSQVRGNEQYF. The CDR3 DNA reads TGTGCCAGCAGCCAAGTTCGGGGTAACGAGCAGTACTTC.

The CDR3 sequence: CASSFGNYGYTF. CDR3 bases: TGTGCCAGCAGTTTCGGGAACTATGGCTACACCTTC. The V call is TRBV25-1, the J call TRBJ1-2, with D unclear. The CDR3 runs to 12 residues. Trimming pared 5 bases from V and 2 bases from J, leaving 6 bases between. Germline CDR1 reads MGHDK; CDR2 reads SYGVNS.

This clone was counted only a few times. The same CDR3 is also encoded by other DNA sequences in this sample. The chain joins TRBV5-4 to TRBJ2-3, with no clear D. The length of the CDR3 is 13 residues. Trimming stripped 2 bases from V and 3 bases from J, with 7 bases between. CDR1 SGHNT and CDR2 YYREEE come from the germline V gene (reference sequence). Here the CDR3 reads CASSFVPTDTQYF. The CDR3 DNA sequence: TGTGCCAGCAGCTTTGTTCCAACAGATACGCAGTATTTT.

This chain joins TRBV5-1 and TRBJ2-1; 11 nucleotides line up with TRBD2. This CDR3 is built from 15 residues. Looked up from germline, CDR1 is SGHRS and CDR2 is YFSETQ. V was pared by 4 bases and J by 4 bases, with 4 bases of the junction left unmatched. The DNA for the CDR3 is TGCGCCAGCAGCCAGGGACTAGCGGCATACAATGAGCAGTTCTTC. Amino acid sequence: CASSQGLAAYNEQFF. Looking up the rest from reference TRBV5-1 and TRBJ2-1 gives the full variable domain: KAGVTQTPRYLIKTRGQQVTLSCSPISGHRSVSWYQQTPGQGLQFLFEYFSETQRNKGNFPGRFSGRQFSNSRSEMNVSTLELGDSALYLCASSQGLAAYNEQFFGPGTRLTVL.

This clone has just one count. The chain combines TRBV6-6 with TRBJ2-7; D perhaps matches TRBD2 (5 bases). The CDR3 is 14 amino acids. The ends were cut back, 5 bases at V and 2 bases at J, with 13 bases in the middle. Looked up from germline, CDR1 is MNHNY and CDR2 is SVGAGI (reference sequence). CDR3: CASSRNKGAYEQYF. CDR3 DNA sequence: TGTGCCAGCAGTCGGAACAAGGGAGCCTACGAGCAGTACTTC.

This clone has only one observation. The rearrangement uses TRBV6-5 and TRBJ1-5, with D perhaps matching TRBD1 (5 bases). The CDR3 is 15 residues long. Deletions cut 6 bases from V and 0 bases from J, with 12 bases between. Germline V gives CDR1 MNHEY, CDR2 SVGAGI. The CDR3 sequence is CASSPQANSNQPQHF. CDR3 nucleotides: TGTGCCAGCAGCCCACAGGCGAATAGCAATCAGCCCCAGCATTTT.

Note on this clone: Compared with germline, one end of the junction differs, possibly owing to a read error. The chain joins TRBV7-7 to TRBJ2-2; a weak D match, TRBD1 (5 bases). Looked up from germline, CDR1 is SSHAT and CDR2 is FNYEAQ (reference sequence). The CDR3 runs 18 residues. The DNA of the CDR3 is TGTGCTAGCAGCTTAGCTGACAGTAGGGCCGCGAACACCGGGGAGCTGTTTTTT. Its translation is CASSLADSRAANTGELFF.

This clone occurred once. This chain joins TRBV3-1 (or the pseudogene TRBV3-2) and TRBJ1-3; 7 positions match TRBD1. Trimming at V came to 4 bases and at J to 4 bases, leaving 4 bases not matched to a gene. Germline V gives CDR1 LGHDT, CDR2 YNNKEL (reference sequence). CDR3 size: 14 residues. CDR3 DNA: TGTGCCAGCAGCCCTCGACAGGGAGGAAACACCATATATTTT. Protein sequence: CASSPRQGGNTIYF.

This chain joins TRBV3-1 (or the pseudogene TRBV3-2) and TRBJ2-7; 9 bases line up with TRBD2. Germline lookup yields CDR1 LGHDT and CDR2 YNNKEL (reference sequence). The CDR3 spans 17 residues. J gave up 0 bases and V 0 bases, and 6 bases lay outside the gene matches. The CDR3 spells CASSQEGVRGGSYEQYF. The DNA of the CDR3 is TGTGCCAGCAGCCAAGAGGGTGTGCGGGGGGGCTCCTACGAGCAGTACTTC.

The CDR3 region is CAGGNRSPLHF. As DNA, the CDR3 is TGTGCCGGGGGCAACCGTTCACCCCTCCACTTT. This chain joins TRBV30 and TRBJ1-6, with a tentative D call TRBD1 (6 bases). V was clipped by 8 bases and J by 9 bases, with 11 bases between them. Germline lookup yields CDR1 GTSNPN and CDR2 SVGIG (reference sequence). The CDR3 loop spans 11 amino acids.

The rearrangement links TRBV10-3 to TRBJ1-6; 10 nucleotides line up with TRBD1. The CDR3 has 14 residues. The V gene end was trimmed by 6 bases and the J gene end by 10 bases; junction bases not matched to a gene: 6. Looked up from germline, CDR1 is ENHRY and CDR2 is SYGVKD. This CDR3 reads CAIRDRGIESPLHF. DNA for the CDR3: TGTGCCATCAGGGACAGGGGGATAGAATCACCCCTCCACTTT.

The chain carries TRBV11-3 and TRBJ2-3, with 7 bases aligning to TRBD1. Trimming at V came to 5 bases and at J to 6 bases, leaving 8 bases not matched to a gene. The CDR3 extends over 14 amino acids. Germline V gene data show CDR1 as SGHNT and CDR2 as YENEEA. The DNA of the CDR3 is TGTGCCAGCAGCCCCCGACAGGGTTGGGATACGCAGTATTTT. Protein: CASSPRQGWDTQYF.

The genes are TRBV18 and TRBJ2-7; TRBD1 matches 10 bases. The CDR3 runs 14 residues. Germline CDR1 and CDR2: KGHSH and LQKENI. Trimming took 5 bases from V and 6 from J; bases not matched to a gene: 7. CDR3 sequence reads: CASSVGTGVREQYF. In DNA form, the CDR3 reads TGTGCCAGCTCAGTCGGGACAGGGGTCCGCGAGCAGTACTTC.